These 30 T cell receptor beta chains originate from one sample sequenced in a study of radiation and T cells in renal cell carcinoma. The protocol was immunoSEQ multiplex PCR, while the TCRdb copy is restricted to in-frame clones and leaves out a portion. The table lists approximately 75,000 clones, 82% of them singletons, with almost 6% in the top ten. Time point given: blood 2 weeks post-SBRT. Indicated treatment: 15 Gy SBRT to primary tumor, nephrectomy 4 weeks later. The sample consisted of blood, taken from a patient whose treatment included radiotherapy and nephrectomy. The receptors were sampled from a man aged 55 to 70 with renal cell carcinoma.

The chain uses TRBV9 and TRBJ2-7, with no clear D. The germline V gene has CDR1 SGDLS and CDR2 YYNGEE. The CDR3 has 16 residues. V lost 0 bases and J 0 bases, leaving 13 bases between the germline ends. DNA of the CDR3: TGTGCCAGCAGCGTAGCTCCGGGTCCTAGCTCCTACGAGCAGTACTTC. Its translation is CASSVAPGPSSYEQYF.

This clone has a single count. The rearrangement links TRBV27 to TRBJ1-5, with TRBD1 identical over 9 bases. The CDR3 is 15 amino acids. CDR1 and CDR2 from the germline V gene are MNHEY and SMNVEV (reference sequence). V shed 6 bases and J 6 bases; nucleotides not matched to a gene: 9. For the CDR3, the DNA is TGTGCCAGCAGGCTACAGGGGGCAAGGGGTCAGCCCCAGCATTTT. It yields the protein CASRLQGARGQPQHF.

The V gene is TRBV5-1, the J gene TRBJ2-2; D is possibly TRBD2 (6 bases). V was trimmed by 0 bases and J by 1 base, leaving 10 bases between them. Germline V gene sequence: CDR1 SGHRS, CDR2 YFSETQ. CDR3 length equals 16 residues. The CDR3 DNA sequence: TGCGCCAGCAGCTTGGTAGCGGCCAAGAACACCGGGGAGCTGTTTTTT. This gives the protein CASSLVAAKNTGELFF. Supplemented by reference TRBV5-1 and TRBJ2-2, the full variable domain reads KAGVTQTPRYLIKTRGQQVTLSCSPISGHRSVSWYQQTPGQGLQFLFEYFSETQRNKGNFPGRFSGRQFSNSRSEMNVSTLELGDSALYLCASSLVAAKNTGELFFGEGSRLTVL.

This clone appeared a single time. The CDR3 region is CASSPGWADRYRYNEQFF. For the CDR3, the DNA is TGTGCCAGCAGCCCGGGATGGGCCGACAGGTACCGCTACAATGAGCAGTTCTTC. V gene TRBV7-9 combines with J gene TRBJ2-1; TRBD1 is a possible D gene (6 bases). Germline CDR1 and CDR2: SEHNR and FQNEAQ (reference sequence). V lost 5 bases to trimming and J lost 3 bases, with 23 bases between them. The CDR3 has 18 amino acids.

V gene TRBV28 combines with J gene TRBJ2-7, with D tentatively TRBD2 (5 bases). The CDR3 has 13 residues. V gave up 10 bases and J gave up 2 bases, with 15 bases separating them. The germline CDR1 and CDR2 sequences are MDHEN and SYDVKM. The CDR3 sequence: CATERPGTYEQYF. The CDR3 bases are TGTGCCACCGAACGCCCGGGAACCTACGAGCAGTACTTC.

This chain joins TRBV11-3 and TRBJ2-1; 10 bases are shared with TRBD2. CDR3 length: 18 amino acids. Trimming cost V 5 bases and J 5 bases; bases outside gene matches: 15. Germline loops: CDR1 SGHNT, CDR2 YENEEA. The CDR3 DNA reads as TGTGCCAGCAGCCCCGGAAAGACTAGCGGGCCGTCGCACAATGAGCAGTTCTTC. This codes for CASSPGKTSGPSHNEQFF.

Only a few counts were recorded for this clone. CDR3 in amino acids: CASSLGGQNEQFF. CDR3 nucleotides: TGCGCCAGCAGCTTGGGAGGACAGAATGAGCAGTTCTTC. The genes are TRBV5-1 and TRBJ2-1; weak D call: TRBD1 (6 bases). There are 13 residues in the CDR3. Germline CDR1 and CDR2: SGHRS and YFSETQ. Trimming pared 0 bases from V and 7 bases from J, leaving 8 bases between.

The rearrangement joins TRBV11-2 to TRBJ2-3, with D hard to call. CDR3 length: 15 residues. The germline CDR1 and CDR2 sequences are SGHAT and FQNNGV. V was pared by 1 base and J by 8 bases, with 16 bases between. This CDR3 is CASSLGVGIFGTQYF. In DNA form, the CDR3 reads TGTGCCAGCAGCTTAGGGGTTGGTATCTTTGGTACGCAGTATTTT.

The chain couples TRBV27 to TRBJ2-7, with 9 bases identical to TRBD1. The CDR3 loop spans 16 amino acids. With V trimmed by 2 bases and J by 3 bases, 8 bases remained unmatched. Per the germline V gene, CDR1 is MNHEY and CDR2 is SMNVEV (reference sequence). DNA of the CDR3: TGTGCCAGCAGTTTAAGGGGGGACAGGGTCCTCTACGAGCAGTACTTC. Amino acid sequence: CASSLRGDRVLYEQYF.

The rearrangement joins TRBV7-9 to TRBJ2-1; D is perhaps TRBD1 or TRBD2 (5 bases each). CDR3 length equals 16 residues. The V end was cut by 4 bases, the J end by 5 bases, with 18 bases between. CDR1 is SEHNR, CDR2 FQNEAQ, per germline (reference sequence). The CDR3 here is CASSSSRGIWHNEQFF. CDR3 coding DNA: TGTGCCAGCAGCTCATCCCGGGGCATTTGGCACAATGAGCAGTTCTTC.

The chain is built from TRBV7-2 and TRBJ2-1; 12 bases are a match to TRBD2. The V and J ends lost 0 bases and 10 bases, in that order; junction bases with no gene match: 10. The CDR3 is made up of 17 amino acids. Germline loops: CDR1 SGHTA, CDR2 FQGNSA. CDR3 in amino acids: CASSLAPSGRVGGEQFF. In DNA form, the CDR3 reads TGTGCCAGCAGCTTAGCCCCTAGCGGGAGGGTGGGAGGCGAGCAGTTCTTC.

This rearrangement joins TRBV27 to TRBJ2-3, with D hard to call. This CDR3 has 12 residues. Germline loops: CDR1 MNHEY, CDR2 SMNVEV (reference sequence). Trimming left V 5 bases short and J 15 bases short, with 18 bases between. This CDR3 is CASSQHPFEQYF. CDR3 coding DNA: TGTGCCAGCAGTCAACATCCCTTCGAGCAATATTTT.

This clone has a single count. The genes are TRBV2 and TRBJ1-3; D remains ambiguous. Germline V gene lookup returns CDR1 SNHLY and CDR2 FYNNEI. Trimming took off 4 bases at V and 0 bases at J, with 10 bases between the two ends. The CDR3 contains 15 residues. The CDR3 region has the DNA TGTGCCAGCAGTGCGGGAGCCTTCTCTGGAAACACCATATATTTT. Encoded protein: CASSAGAFSGNTIYF.

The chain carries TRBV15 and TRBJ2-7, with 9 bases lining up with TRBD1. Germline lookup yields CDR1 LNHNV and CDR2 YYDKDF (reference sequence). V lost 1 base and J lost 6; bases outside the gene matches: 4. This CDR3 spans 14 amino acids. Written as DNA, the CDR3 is TGTGCCACCAGCAGAGGTGGGGACAGGGCCGAGCAGTACTTC. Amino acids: CATSRGGDRAEQYF. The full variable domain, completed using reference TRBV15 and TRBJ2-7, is DAMVIQNPRYQVTQFGKPVTLSCSQTLNHNVMYWYQQKSSQAPKLLFHYYDKDFNNEADTPDNFQSRRPNTSFCFLDIRSPGLGDTAMYLCATSRGGDRAEQYFGPGTRLTVT.

The CDR3 sequence is CASSLEDRGHIYGYTF. The CDR3 nucleotides are TGTGCCAGCAGCTTAGAGGACAGGGGGCATATCTATGGCTACACCTTC. This chain connects TRBV7-2 to TRBJ1-2; 11 positions match TRBD1. V was pared by 1 base and J by 4 bases, with 5 bases of the junction left unmatched. Germline CDR1 reads SGHTA; CDR2 reads FQGNSA. The CDR3 contains 16 residues.

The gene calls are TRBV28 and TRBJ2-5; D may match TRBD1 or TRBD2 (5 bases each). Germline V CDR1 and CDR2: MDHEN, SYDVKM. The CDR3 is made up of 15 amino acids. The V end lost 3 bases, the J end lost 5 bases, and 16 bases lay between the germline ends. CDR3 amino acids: CASSFGGRVSETQYF. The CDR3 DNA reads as TGTGCCAGCAGTTTTGGGGGTAGGGTATCGGAGACCCAGTACTTC.

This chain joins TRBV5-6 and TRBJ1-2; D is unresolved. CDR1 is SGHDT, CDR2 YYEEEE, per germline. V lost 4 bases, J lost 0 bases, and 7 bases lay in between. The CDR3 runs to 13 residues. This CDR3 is CASSPRANYGYTF. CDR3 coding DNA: TGTGCCAGCAGCCCCAGAGCTAACTATGGCTACACCTTC.

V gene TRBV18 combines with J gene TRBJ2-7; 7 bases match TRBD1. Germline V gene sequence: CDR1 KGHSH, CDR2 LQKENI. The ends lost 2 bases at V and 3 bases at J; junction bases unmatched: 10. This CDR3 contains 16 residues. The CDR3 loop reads CASSPRSRDSNYEQYF. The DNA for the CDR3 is TGTGCCAGCTCACCAAGGAGCCGGGACAGCAACTACGAGCAGTACTTC. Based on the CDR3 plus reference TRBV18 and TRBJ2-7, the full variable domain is NAGVMQNPRHLVRRRGQEARLRCSPMKGHSHVYWYRQLPEEGLKFMVYLQKENIIDESGMPKERFSAEFPKEGPSILRIQQVVRGDSAAYFCASSPRSRDSNYEQYFGPGTRLTVT.

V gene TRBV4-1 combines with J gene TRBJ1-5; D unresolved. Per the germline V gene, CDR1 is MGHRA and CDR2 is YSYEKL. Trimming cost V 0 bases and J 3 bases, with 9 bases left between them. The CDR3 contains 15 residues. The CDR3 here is CASSQDGRSNQPQHF. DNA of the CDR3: TGCGCCAGCAGCCAAGATGGGAGATCCAATCAGCCCCAGCATTTT.

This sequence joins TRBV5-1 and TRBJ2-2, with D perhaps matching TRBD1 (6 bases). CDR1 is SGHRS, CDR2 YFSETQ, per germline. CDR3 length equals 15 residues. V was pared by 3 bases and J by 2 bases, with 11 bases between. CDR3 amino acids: CASSSAGTNTGELFF. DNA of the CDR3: TGCGCCAGCAGCTCCGCCGGGACAAACACCGGGGAGCTGTTTTTT.

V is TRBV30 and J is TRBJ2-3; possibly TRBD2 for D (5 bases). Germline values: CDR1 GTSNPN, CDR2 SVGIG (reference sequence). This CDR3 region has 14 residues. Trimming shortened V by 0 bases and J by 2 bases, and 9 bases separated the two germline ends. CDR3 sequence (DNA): TGTGCCTGGAGTGTGTACGGGAACACAGATACGCAGTATTTT. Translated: CAWSVYGNTDTQYF.

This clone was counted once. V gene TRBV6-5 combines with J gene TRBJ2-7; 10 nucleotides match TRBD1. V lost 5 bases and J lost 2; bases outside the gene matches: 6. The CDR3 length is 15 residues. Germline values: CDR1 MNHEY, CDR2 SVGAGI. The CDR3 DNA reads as TGTGCCAGCAGTGGTGGGACAGGGGCCACCTACGAGCAGTACTTC. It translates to CASSGGTGATYEQYF.

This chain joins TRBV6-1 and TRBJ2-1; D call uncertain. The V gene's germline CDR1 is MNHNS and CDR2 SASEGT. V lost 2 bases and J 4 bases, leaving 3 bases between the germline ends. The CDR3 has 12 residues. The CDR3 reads CASSESYNEQFF. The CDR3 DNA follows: TGTGCCAGCAGTGAATCATACAATGAGCAGTTCTTC.

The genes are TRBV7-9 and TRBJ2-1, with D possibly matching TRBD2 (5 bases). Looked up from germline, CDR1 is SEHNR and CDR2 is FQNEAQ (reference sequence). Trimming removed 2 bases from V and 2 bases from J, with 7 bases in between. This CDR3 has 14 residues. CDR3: CASSLSSAYNEQFF. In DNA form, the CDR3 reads TGTGCCAGCAGCTTAAGTAGCGCCTACAATGAGCAGTTCTTC.

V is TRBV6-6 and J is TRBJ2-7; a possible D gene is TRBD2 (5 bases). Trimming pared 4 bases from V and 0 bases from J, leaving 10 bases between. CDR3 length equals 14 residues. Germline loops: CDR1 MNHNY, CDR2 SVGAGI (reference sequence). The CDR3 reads CASSSPGSSYEQYF. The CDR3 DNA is TGTGCCAGCAGTTCCCCGGGGAGCTCCTACGAGCAGTACTTC.

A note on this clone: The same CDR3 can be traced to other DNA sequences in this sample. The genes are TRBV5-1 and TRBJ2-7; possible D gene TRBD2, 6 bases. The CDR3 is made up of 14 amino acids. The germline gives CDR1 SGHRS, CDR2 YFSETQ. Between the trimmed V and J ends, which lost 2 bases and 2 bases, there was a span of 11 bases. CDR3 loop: CASSFLGGTYEQYF. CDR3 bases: TGCGCCAGCAGCTTTCTTGGCGGGACCTACGAGCAGTACTTC.

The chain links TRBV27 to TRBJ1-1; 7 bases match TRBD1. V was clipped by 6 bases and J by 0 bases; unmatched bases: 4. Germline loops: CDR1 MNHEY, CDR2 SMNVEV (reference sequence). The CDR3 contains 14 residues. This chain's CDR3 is CASSRQGLNTEAFF. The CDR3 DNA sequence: TGTGCCAGCAGCAGACAGGGTCTGAACACTGAAGCTTTCTTT.

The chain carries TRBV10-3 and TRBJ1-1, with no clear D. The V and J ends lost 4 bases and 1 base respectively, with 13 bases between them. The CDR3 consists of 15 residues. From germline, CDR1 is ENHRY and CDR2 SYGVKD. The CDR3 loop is CAISGSSWGNTEAFF. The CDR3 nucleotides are TGTGCCATCAGTGGGTCCAGTTGGGGGAACACTGAAGCTTTCTTT.

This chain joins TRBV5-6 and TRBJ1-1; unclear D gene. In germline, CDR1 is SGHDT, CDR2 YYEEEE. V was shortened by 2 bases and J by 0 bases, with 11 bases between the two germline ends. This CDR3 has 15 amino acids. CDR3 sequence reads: CASSLLTSMNTEAFF. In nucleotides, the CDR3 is TGTGCCAGCAGCTTATTGACGTCTATGAACACTGAAGCTTTCTTT. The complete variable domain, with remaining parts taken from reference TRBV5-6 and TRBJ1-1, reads DAGVTQSPTHLIKTRGQQVTLRCSPKSGHDTVSWYQQALGQGPQFIFQYYEEEERQRGNFPDRFSGHQFPNYSSELNVNALLLGDSALYLCASSLLTSMNTEAFFGQGTRLTVV.

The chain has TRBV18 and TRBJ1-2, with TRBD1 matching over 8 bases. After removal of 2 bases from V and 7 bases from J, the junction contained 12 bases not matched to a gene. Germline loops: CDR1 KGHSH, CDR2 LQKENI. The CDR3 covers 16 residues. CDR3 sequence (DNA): TGTGCCAGCTCACCAGACTCAAGGACAGGGTCCGCTGGCTACACCTTC. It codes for CASSPDSRTGSAGYTF.